One and the same sample provided the 30 T cell receptor beta chains below, sequenced in a study of CD4 T cells in relation to SARS-CoV-2 and coronaviruses. Sequencing was performed with immunoSEQ multiplex PCR; in TCRdb, only in-frame clones are kept and a portion is missing. The sample carries just over 35,000 clones, 77% recorded once. Their target antigens are unknown. The sequencing sample was made of memory CD4+ T cells from PBMCs, cultured in vitro. The source of these receptors is an adult with COVID-19.

This clone was observed a handful of times. This chain joins TRBV18 and TRBJ1-2; maybe TRBD1 (5 bases). CDR1 and CDR2 from the germline V gene are KGHSH and LQKENI. The CDR3 is made up of 13 amino acids. V lost 3 bases, J lost 5 bases, and 10 bases lay in between. The CDR3 protein is CASSPDTVYGYTF. The CDR3 region has the DNA TGTGCCAGCTCACCGGACACAGTATATGGCTACACCTTC.

This clone appeared a few times. The rearrangement uses TRBV7-3 and TRBJ2-3; weak D call: TRBD2 (5 bases). Germline V gene lookup returns CDR1 SGHTA and CDR2 FQGTGA. V lost 4 bases and J 1 base, leaving 9 bases between the germline ends. The CDR3 has 14 amino acids. This CDR3 is CASSSGVGTDTQYF. The DNA for the CDR3 is TGTGCCAGCAGCTCCGGGGTGGGCACAGATACGCAGTATTTT.

The genes are TRBV11-2 and TRBJ2-1; 9 nucleotides line up with TRBD2. From germline, CDR1 is SGHAT and CDR2 FQNNGV. The CDR3 length is 18 residues. V lost 1 base, J lost 4 bases, and 11 bases stayed unmatched. The chain's CDR3 is CASSLGRGGRASYNEQFF. The CDR3 DNA reads as TGTGCCAGCAGCTTAGGCAGGGGCGGGAGGGCCTCTTACAATGAGCAGTTCTTC.

The chain carries TRBV10-3 and TRBJ2-6; D tentatively fits TRBD1 or TRBD2 (5 bases each). Trimming left V 3 bases short and J 4 bases short, with 13 bases between. Germline CDR1 and CDR2: ENHRY and SYGVKD. The CDR3 has 16 residues. The CDR3 coding sequence is TGTGCCATCAGTGACCCAAAAGGGACCGGGGCCAACGTCCTGACTTTC. Residues: CAISDPKGTGANVLTF.

The chain is built from TRBV5-1 and TRBJ2-1, with 14 nucleotides matching TRBD2. Germline CDR1 is SGHRS and CDR2 is YFSETQ. The CDR3 is 16 residues long. The V segment lost 4 bases and the J segment 8 bases; nucleotides outside the gene matches: 8. The CDR3 bases are TGCGCCAGCAGCGTGACTAGCGGGGGGGGAGATGATGAGCAGTTCTTC. Encoded protein: CASSVTSGGGDDEQFF.

This clone was picked up a small number of times. The CDR3 spells CASSIADYGYTF. The CDR3, as DNA: TGTGCCAGTAGTATAGCAGATTATGGCTACACCTTC. The V call is TRBV19, the J call TRBJ1-2; D gene unclear. V gave up 1 base and J gave up 5 bases, with 5 bases separating them. Per the germline V gene, CDR1 is LNHDA and CDR2 is SQIVND (reference sequence). The CDR3 contains 12 residues.

The V call is TRBV5-1, the J call TRBJ2-7; D unclear. The CDR3 contains 16 residues. Germline V lookup: CDR1 SGHRS, CDR2 YFSETQ. V was clipped by 1 base and J by 0 bases, with 14 bases between them. Here the CDR3 reads CASSLYSGRPSYEQYF. The CDR3 DNA reads TGCGCCAGCAGCTTGTATTCCGGACGGCCCTCCTACGAGCAGTACTTC. Complete variable domain (other parts from reference TRBV5-1 and TRBJ2-7): KAGVTQTPRYLIKTRGQQVTLSCSPISGHRSVSWYQQTPGQGLQFLFEYFSETQRNKGNFPGRFSGRQFSNSRSEMNVSTLELGDSALYLCASSLYSGRPSYEQYFGPGTRLTVT.

The rearrangement uses TRBV4-1 and TRBJ1-4; 8 bases line up with TRBD1. Looked up from germline, CDR1 is MGHRA and CDR2 is YSYEKL. The trim removed 2 bases at V and 5 bases at J, leaving 7 bases unmatched. The CDR3 has 16 amino acids. The CDR3 here is CASSQRTTGDNEKLFF. The CDR3 DNA reads TGCGCCAGCAGCCAACGCACGACAGGGGACAATGAAAAACTGTTTTTT.

The chain couples TRBV11-2 to TRBJ2-3, with D possibly being TRBD1 (7 bases). Trimming left V 1 base short and J 7 bases short, with 18 bases between. The CDR3 runs to 16 residues. The germline V gene encodes CDR1 SGHAT and CDR2 FQNNGV. The chain's CDR3 is CASSLGGGGDFNTQYF. In nucleotides, the CDR3 is TGTGCCAGCAGCTTAGGTGGAGGGGGCGATTTCAATACGCAGTATTTT.

This clone appeared a few times. The chain couples TRBV6-5 to TRBJ1-5; D gene ambiguous. V was clipped by 5 bases and J by 6 bases, with 11 bases between them. The CDR3 is made up of 13 amino acids. Germline CDR1 MNHEY, CDR2 SVGAGI. CDR3 in amino acids: CASSISSGQPQHF. Here the CDR3 DNA reads TGTGCCAGCAGTATAAGTTCGGGTCAGCCCCAGCATTTT.

This sequence joins TRBV19 and TRBJ2-3; D remains unclear. This CDR3 is built from 11 residues. Germline V gives CDR1 LNHDA, CDR2 SQIVND (reference sequence). Trimming left V 5 bases short and J 5 bases short, with 5 bases between. CDR3 in DNA: TGTGCCAGTAGTGTCGGAGATACGCAGTATTTT. Amino acids: CASSVGDTQYF.

The chain links TRBV19 to TRBJ2-6; 10 nucleotides agree with TRBD1. There are 16 residues in the CDR3. The ends lost 6 bases at V and 7 bases at J; junction bases unmatched: 9. Germline V gives CDR1 LNHDA, CDR2 SQIVND (reference sequence). Here the CDR3 reads CASRDPGQGLANVLTF. Written as DNA, the CDR3 is TGTGCCAGTAGGGATCCGGGACAGGGGTTAGCCAACGTCCTGACTTTC. The entire variable domain, with the rest obtained from reference TRBV19 and TRBJ2-6, is as follows: DGGITQSPKYLFRKEGQNVTLSCEQNLNHDAMYWYRQDPGQGLRLIYYSQIVNDFQKGDIAEGYSVSREKKESFPLTVTSAQKNPTAFYLCASRDPGQGLANVLTFGAGSRLTVL.

This clone is a singleton in its sample. The chain has TRBV7-2 and TRBJ2-5; the match to TRBD1 covers 9 bases. The length of the CDR3 is 15 residues. Germline V gives CDR1 SGHTA, CDR2 FQGNSA. V lost 1 base, J lost 5 bases, and 5 bases stayed unmatched. DNA for the CDR3: TGTGCCAGCAGCTTAGACAGGGGGCTGGGGGAGACCCAGTACTTC. Translating it yields CASSLDRGLGETQYF.

This clone has more than one count but fewer than ten. CDR3 DNA sequence: TGTGCCAGCAGCTTAGCATCCAGCGGAGCGACCCAGTACTTC. Its protein is CASSLASSGATQYF. The J gene is TRBJ2-5, the V gene TRBV7-9; tentatively, D is TRBD2 (5 bases). The germline V gene has CDR1 SEHNR and CDR2 FQNEAQ (reference sequence). This CDR3 has 14 amino acids. V shed 0 bases and J shed 7 bases, with 12 bases lying between them.

This rearrangement joins TRBV30 to TRBJ1-1; D gene uncertain. The CDR3 extends over 11 amino acids. CDR1 and CDR2 (germline): GTSNPN, SVGIG (reference sequence). The CDR3 nucleotides are TGTGCTCTTCACCTGAACACTGAAGCTTTCTTT. It yields the protein CALHLNTEAFF.

The chain has TRBV9 and TRBJ1-5; perhaps TRBD1 as D (5 bases). From germline, CDR1 is SGDLS and CDR2 YYNGEE. The CDR3 length is 15 residues. V gave up 0 bases and J gave up 8 bases, with 15 bases separating them. CDR3 sequence: CASSVGSGLQEPQHF. In nucleotides, the CDR3 is TGTGCCAGCAGCGTAGGTTCAGGGCTTCAAGAGCCCCAGCATTTT. The entire variable domain, with the rest obtained from reference TRBV9 and TRBJ1-5, is as follows: DSGVTQTPKHLITATGQRVTLRCSPRSGDLSVYWYQQSLDQGLQFLIQYYNGEERAKGNILERFSAQQFPDLHSELNLSSLELGDSALYFCASSVGSGLQEPQHFGDGTRLSIL.

The rearrangement joins TRBV28 to TRBJ2-7; TRBD2 agrees at 8 bases. V shed 6 bases, J shed 6 bases, and the junction held 13 bases outside the gene matches. Germline CDR1 reads MDHEN; CDR2 reads SYDVKM. CDR3 length equals 15 residues. CDR3 in DNA: TGTGCCAGCAGCTCCTCCGCGAGCGGGAGTGTCGAGCAGTACTTC. It specifies CASSSSASGSVEQYF.

This chain links TRBV18 with TRBJ2-5; D not resolved. The length of the CDR3 is 13 residues. Germline CDR1 is KGHSH and CDR2 is LQKENI. The V end lost 5 bases, the J end lost 4 bases, and 11 bases lay between the germline ends. CDR3 sequence: CASSVTPRETQYF. DNA for the CDR3: TGTGCCAGCTCAGTGACCCCACGAGAGACCCAGTACTTC.

This chain links TRBV18 with TRBJ2-3; weak D call: TRBD2 (5 bases). V lost 2 bases, J lost 5 bases, and 5 bases lay in between. This CDR3 spans 12 amino acids. The germline CDR1 and CDR2 sequences are KGHSH and LQKENI. The CDR3 coding sequence is TGTGCCAGCTCACCAGCGGGAGATACGCAGTATTTT. Translation: CASSPAGDTQYF.

This clone was found a few times. Other nucleotide sequences in the sample specify the same CDR3. The chain has TRBV5-1 and TRBJ1-3; no reliable D call. The V and J ends lost 0 bases and 2 bases respectively, with 9 bases between them. Germline CDR1 and CDR2: SGHRS and YFSETQ. This CDR3 region has 15 residues. This chain's CDR3 is CASSLAGGTGNTIYF. CDR3 DNA: TGCGCCAGCAGCTTGGCCGGAGGGACTGGAAACACCATATATTTT. The full variable domain, in which reference TRBV5-1 and TRBJ1-3 provide the parts outside the CDR3, is KAGVTQTPRYLIKTRGQQVTLSCSPISGHRSVSWYQQTPGQGLQFLFEYFSETQRNKGNFPGRFSGRQFSNSRSEMNVSTLELGDSALYLCASSLAGGTGNTIYFGEGSWLTVV.

This clone was seen just once. This chain links TRBV29-1 with TRBJ2-1; D is tentatively TRBD1 or TRBD2 (5 bases each). This CDR3 comprises 16 residues. The V gene's germline CDR1 is SQVTM and CDR2 ANQGSEA. Trimming shortened V by 5 bases and J by 8 bases, and 25 bases separated the two germline ends. CDR3 DNA: TGCAGCGTTCCCAACACCGGGGACCTCGTGGGCGATGAGCAGTTCTTC. Amino acid sequence: CSVPNTGDLVGDEQFF.

The chain has TRBV19 and TRBJ1-5; maybe TRBD1 (5 bases). Germline values: CDR1 LNHDA, CDR2 SQIVND (reference sequence). The CDR3 spans 16 residues. Deletions cut 4 bases from V and 0 bases from J, with 13 bases between. CDR3 sequence (DNA): TGTGCCAGTAGTACCGGCATGGGGCATAGCAATCAGCCCCAGCATTTT. Translating it yields CASSTGMGHSNQPQHF.

The gene calls are TRBV5-1 and TRBJ1-6; the D is unclear. The CDR3 has 14 amino acids. The germline CDR1 and CDR2 sequences are SGHRS and YFSETQ. The ends were cut back, 2 bases at V and 4 bases at J, with 7 bases in the middle. The CDR3 is CASSFRRYNSPLHF. CDR3 sequence (DNA): TGCGCCAGCAGCTTCCGACGGTATAATTCACCCCTCCACTTT.

This clone showed up just once. The V and J genes are TRBV3-1 (or the pseudogene TRBV3-2) and TRBJ1-1, with 8 bases aligning to TRBD1. The CDR3 has 16 residues. Germline CDR1 is LGHDT and CDR2 is YNNKEL (reference sequence). V shed 2 bases, J shed 1 base, and the junction held 6 bases outside the gene matches. CDR3: CASSQLPGTGNTEAFF. The CDR3 nucleotides read TGTGCCAGCAGCCAATTACCCGGGACAGGGAACACTGAAGCTTTCTTT.

The V call is TRBV19, the J call TRBJ2-7; TRBD1 matches 7 bases. V dropped 4 bases and J dropped 2; count of bases not matched to a gene: 2. The length of the CDR3 is 13 residues. In germline, CDR1 is LNHDA, CDR2 SQIVND (reference sequence). The CDR3 DNA reads TGTGCCAGTAGTAGGGGACAGACCTACGAGCAGTACTTC. It codes for CASSRGQTYEQYF.

This clone was detected only once. This chain joins TRBV20-1 and TRBJ2-7, with D possibly being TRBD2 (6 bases). Looked up from germline, CDR1 is DFQATT and CDR2 is SNEGSKA (reference sequence). V was cut by 3 bases and J by 0 bases, with 21 bases left in between. This CDR3 is built from 17 residues. Here the CDR3 reads CSASTMLIRGGSYEQYF. The CDR3 nucleotides are TGCAGTGCTAGTACAATGTTAATTAGGGGAGGCTCCTACGAGCAGTACTTC.

This chain uses TRBV7-8 with TRBJ2-5, with TRBD1 as a possible D gene (6 bases). The CDR3 covers 15 residues. Germline-derived CDR1 and CDR2 are SGHVS and FQNEAQ. Trimming shortened V by 5 bases and J by 5 bases, and 18 bases separated the two germline ends. CDR3 sequence (DNA): TGTGCCAGCAGCCTAACAGGGTTTGGAGAGGAGACCCAGTACTTC. Translated, it gives CASSLTGFGEETQYF.

V and J are TRBV4-3 and TRBJ1-2; D gene unclear. The CDR3 extends over 15 amino acids. The germline V gene encodes CDR1 LGHNA and CDR2 YSLEER. Trimming took off 0 bases at V and 8 bases at J, with 16 bases between the two ends. The CDR3 DNA reads as TGCGCCAGCAGCCAAGATAAAAGGCAACTTAGGGGCTACACCTTC. Translated, it gives CASSQDKRQLRGYTF.

The V call is TRBV5-5, the J call TRBJ2-7, with D hard to call. CDR1 and CDR2 from the germline V gene are SGHKS and YYEKEE (reference sequence). The germline V and J ends were trimmed by 0 bases and 2 bases, with 3 bases remaining between them. There are 12 residues in the CDR3. The CDR3 bases are TGTGCCAGCAGCTTGGCCGCCTACGAGCAGTACTTC. This encodes CASSLAAYEQYF. Drawing the rest from reference TRBV5-5 and TRBJ2-7, the complete variable domain is DAGVTQSPTHLIKTRGQQVTLRCSPISGHKSVSWYQQVLGQGPQFIFQYYEKEERGRGNFPDRFSARQFPNYSSELNVNALLLGDSALYLCASSLAAYEQYFGPGTRLTVT.

The chain employs TRBV28 and TRBJ2-2; no clear D. V lost 2 bases to trimming and J lost 5 bases, with 6 bases between them. CDR1 is MDHEN and CDR2 is SYDVKM in the germline V gene. CDR3 size: 13 residues. The CDR3 bases are TGTGCCAGCAGTTTACGCGATACCGGGGAGCTGTTTTTT. This encodes CASSLRDTGELFF.